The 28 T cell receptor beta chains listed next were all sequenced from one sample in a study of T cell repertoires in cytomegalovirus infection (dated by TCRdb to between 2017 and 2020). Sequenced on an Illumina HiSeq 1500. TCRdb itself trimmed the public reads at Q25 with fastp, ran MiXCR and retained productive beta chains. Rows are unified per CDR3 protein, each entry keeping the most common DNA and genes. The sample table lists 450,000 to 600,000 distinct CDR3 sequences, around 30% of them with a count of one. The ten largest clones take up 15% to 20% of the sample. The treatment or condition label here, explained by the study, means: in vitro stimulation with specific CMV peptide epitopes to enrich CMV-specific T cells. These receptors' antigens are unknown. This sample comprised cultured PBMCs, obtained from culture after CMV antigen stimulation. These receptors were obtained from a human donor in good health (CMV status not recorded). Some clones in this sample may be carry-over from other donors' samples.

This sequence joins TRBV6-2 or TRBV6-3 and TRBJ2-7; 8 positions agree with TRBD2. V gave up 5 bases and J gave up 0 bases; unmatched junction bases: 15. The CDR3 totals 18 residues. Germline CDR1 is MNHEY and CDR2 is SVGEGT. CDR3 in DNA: TGTGCCAGCAGTGGATCGGTTTTGCAGCGGGAGAGCTCCTACGAGCAGTACGTC. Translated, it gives CASSGSVLQRESSYEQYV.

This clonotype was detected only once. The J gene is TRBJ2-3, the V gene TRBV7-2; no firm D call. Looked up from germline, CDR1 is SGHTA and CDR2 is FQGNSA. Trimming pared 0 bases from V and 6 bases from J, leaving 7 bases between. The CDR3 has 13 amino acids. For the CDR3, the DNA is TGTGCCAGCAGCTTAGCTATTTCGGATACGCAGTATTTT. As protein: CASSLAISDTQYF.

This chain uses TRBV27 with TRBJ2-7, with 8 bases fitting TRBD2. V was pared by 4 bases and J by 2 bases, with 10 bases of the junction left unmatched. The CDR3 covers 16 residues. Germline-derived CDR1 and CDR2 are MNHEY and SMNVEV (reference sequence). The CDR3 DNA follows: TGTGCCAGCAGTTCTCTTCGAGCGGGAGTTACCTACGAGCAGTACGTC. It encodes CASSSLRAGVTYEQYV.

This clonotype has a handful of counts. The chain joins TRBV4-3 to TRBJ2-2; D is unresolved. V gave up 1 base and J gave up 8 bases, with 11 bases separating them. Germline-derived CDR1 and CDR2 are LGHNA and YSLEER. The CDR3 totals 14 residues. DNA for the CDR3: TGCGCCAGCAGCCAAGTTGAGGAGATTGGGGAGCTGTTTTTT. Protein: CASSQVEEIGELFF.

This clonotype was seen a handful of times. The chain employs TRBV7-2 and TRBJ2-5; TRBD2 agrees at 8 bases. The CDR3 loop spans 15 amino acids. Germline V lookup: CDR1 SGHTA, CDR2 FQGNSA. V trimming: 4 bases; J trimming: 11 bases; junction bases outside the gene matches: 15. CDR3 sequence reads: CASSSGGGSGLSQYF. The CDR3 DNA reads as TGTGCCAGCAGCTCCGGGGGGGGTAGCGGCTTATCGCAGTACTTC.

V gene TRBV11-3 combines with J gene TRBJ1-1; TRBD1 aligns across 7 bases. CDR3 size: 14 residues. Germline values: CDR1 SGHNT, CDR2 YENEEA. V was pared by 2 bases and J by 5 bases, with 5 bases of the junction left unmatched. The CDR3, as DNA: TGTGCCAGCAGCTTAAATACAGGGGAGACTGAAGCTTTCTTT. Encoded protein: CASSLNTGETEAFF.

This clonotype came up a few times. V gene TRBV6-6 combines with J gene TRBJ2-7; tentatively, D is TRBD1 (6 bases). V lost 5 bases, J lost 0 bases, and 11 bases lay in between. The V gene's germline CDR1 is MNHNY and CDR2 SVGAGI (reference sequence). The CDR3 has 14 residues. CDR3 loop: CASSETGISYEQYF. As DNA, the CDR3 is TGTGCCAGCAGTGAGACAGGAATCTCCTACGAGCAGTACTTC.

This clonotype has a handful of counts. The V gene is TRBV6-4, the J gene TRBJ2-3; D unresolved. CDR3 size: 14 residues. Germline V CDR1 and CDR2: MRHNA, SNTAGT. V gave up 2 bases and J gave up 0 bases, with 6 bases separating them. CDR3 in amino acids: CASSDEVSTDTQYF. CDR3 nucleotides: TGTGCCAGCAGTGACGAAGTAAGCACAGATACGCAGTATTTT.

CDR3 DNA: TGCGCCAGCAGCCAAGGCGGGGAGCTGTTTTTT. It specifies CASSQGGELFF. J is TRBJ2-2 and V is TRBV4-1; D remains unclear. CDR1 MGHRA and CDR2 YSYEKL come from the germline V gene. CDR3 length equals 11 residues. V was trimmed by 1 base and J by 7 bases, leaving 1 base between them.

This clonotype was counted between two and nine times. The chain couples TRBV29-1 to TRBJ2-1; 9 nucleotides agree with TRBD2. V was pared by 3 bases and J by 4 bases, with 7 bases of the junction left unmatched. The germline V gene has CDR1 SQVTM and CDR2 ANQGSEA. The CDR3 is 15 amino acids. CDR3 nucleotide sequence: TGCAGCGTTGAGAGTAGCGGGAGTGGTTACAATGAGCAGTTCTTC. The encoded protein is CSVESSGSGYNEQFF.

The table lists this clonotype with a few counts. The CDR3 loop is CASSPVGEKLFF. CDR3 nucleotides: TGTGCCAGCAGTCCCGTCGGGGAAAAACTGTTTTTT. The V and J genes are TRBV28 and TRBJ1-4; no reliable D call. The V and J ends lost 5 bases and 8 bases respectively, with 9 bases between them. Looked up from germline, CDR1 is MDHEN and CDR2 is SYDVKM. The CDR3 loop spans 12 amino acids.

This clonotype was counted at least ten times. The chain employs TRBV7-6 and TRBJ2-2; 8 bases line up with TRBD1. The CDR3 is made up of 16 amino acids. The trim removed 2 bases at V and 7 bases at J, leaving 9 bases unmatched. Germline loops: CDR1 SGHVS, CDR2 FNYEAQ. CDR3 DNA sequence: TGTGCCAGCAGCTTAAGGACAGGGATCGGCAGCGGGGAGCTGTTTTTT. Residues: CASSLRTGIGSGELFF.

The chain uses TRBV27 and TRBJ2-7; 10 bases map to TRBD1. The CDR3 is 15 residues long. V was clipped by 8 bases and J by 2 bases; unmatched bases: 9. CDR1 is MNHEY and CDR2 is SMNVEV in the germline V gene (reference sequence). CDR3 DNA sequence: TGTGCCAGCTCCCAGGGACAGGGGCCGACCTACGAGCAGTACTTC. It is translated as CASSQGQGPTYEQYF.

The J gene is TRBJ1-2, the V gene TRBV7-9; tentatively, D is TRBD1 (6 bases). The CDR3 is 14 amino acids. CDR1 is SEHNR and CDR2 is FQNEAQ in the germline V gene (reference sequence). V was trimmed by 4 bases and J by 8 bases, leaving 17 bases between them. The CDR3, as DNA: TGTGCCAGCAGCTGGGACAAAAAACGGGAAGGCTACACCTTC. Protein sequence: CASSWDKKREGYTF. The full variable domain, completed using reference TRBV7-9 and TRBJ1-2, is DTGVSQNPRHKITKRGQNVTFRCDPISEHNRLYWYRQTLGQGPEFLTYFQNEAQLEKSRLLSDRFSAERPKGSFSTLEIQRTEQGDSAMYLCASSWDKKREGYTFGSGTRLTVV.

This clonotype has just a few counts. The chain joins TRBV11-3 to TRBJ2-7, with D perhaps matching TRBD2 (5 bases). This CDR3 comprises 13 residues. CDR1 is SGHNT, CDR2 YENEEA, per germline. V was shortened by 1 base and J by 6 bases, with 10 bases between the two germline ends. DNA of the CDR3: TGTGCCAGCAGCTTAGTGGAGGTTCTCGAGCAGTACGTC. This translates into CASSLVEVLEQYV.

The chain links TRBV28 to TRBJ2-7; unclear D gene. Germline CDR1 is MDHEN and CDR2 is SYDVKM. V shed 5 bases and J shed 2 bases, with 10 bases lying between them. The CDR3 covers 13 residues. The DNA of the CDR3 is TGTGCCAGCAGTACCCCTGGGGCCTACGAGCAGTACTTC. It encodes CASSTPGAYEQYF.

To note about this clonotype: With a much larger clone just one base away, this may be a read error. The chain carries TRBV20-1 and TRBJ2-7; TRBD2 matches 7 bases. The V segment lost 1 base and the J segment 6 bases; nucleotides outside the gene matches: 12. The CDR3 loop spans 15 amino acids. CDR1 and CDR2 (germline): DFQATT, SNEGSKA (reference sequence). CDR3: CSARGNGGREFEQYF. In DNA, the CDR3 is TGCAGTGCTAGAGGAAATGGCGGGAGAGAGTTCGAGCAGTACTTC.

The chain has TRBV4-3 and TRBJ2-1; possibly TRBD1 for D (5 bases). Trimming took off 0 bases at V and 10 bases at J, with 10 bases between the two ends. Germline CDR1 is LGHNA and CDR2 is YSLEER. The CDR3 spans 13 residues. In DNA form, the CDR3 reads TGCGCCAGCAGCCAAGAAACAAGGGGCGAGCAGTTCTTC. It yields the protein CASSQETRGEQFF.

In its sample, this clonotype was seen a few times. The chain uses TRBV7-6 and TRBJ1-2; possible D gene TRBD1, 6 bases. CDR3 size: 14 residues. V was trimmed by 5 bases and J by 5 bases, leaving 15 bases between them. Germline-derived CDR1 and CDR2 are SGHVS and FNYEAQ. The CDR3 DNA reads TGTGCCAGCAGCACCGGGGGGGGGCAATATGGCTACACCTTC. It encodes CASSTGGGQYGYTF.

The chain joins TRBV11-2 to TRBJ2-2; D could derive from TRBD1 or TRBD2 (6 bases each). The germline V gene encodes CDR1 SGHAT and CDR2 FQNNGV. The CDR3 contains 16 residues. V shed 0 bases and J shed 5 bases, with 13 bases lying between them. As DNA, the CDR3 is TGTGCCAGCAGCTTAGAGCCGGGGGCAGTAACCGGGGAGCTGTTTTTT. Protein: CASSLEPGAVTGELFF. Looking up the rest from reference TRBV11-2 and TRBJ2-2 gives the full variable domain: EAGVAQSPRYKIIEKRQSVAFWCNPISGHATLYWYQQILGQGPKLLIQFQNNGVVDDSQLPKDRFSAERLKGVDSTLKIQPAKLEDSAVYLCASSLEPGAVTGELFFGEGSRLTVL.

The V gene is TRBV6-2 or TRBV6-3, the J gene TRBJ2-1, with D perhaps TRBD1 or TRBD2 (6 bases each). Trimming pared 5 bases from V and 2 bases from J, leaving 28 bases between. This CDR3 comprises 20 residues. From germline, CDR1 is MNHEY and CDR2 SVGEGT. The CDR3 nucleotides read TGTGCCAGCAGTAGCGGAAGATTCCCCAAGGGGGGAGGACCCTACAATGAGCAGTTCTTC. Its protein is CASSSGRFPKGGGPYNEQFF.

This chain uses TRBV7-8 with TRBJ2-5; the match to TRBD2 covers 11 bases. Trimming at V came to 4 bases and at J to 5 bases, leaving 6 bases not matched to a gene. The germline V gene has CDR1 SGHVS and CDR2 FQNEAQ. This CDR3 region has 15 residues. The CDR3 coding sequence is TGTGCCAGCAGCTCGGGACTAGCGGCGTGGGAGACCCAGTACTTC. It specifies CASSSGLAAWETQYF.

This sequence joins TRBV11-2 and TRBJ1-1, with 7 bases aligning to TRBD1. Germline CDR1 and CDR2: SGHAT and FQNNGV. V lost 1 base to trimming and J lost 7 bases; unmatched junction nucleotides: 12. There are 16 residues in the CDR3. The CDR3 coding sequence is TGTGCCAGCAGCTTAGCATTCCAGGGGGTTCACGGTGAAGCTTTCTTT. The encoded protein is CASSLAFQGVHGEAFF.

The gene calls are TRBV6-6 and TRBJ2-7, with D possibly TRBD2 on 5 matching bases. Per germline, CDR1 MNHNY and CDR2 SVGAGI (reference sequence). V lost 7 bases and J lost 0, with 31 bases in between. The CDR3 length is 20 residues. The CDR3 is CASTHLGRARLQLSSYEQYF. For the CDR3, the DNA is TGTGCCAGCACCCATCTAGGGCGGGCCAGACTACAATTGAGCTCCTACGAGCAGTACTTC.

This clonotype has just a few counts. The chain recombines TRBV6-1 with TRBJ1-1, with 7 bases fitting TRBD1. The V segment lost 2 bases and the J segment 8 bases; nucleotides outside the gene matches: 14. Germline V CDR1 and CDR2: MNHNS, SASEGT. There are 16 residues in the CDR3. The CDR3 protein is CASSESRGMVGVEAFF. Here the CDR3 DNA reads TGTGCCAGCAGTGAAAGCAGGGGGATGGTTGGCGTGGAAGCTTTCTTT.

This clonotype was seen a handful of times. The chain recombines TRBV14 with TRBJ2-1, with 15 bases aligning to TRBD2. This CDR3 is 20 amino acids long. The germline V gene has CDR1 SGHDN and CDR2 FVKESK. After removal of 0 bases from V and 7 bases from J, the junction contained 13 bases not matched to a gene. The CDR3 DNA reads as TGTGCCAGCAGCCAAGATTGGGCCGGGACTAGCGGGAGGCGGGGAAATGAGCAGTTCTTC. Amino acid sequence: CASSQDWAGTSGRRGNEQFF.

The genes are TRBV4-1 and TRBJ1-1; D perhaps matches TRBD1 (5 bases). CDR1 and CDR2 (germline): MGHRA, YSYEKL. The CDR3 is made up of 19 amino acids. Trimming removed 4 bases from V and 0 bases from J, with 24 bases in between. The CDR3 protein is CASSRLLGTDGAMNTEAFF. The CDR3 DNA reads TGCGCCAGCAGCCGCTTACTTGGGACCGACGGAGCCATGAACACTGAAGCTTTCTTT.

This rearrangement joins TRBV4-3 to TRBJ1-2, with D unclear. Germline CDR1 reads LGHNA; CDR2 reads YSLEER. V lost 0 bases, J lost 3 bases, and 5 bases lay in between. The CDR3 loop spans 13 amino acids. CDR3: CASSQDGYYGYTF. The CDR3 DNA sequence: TGCGCCAGCAGCCAAGACGGATACTATGGCTACACCTTC.